This record concerns one T cell receptor beta chain sequence. Germline V lookup: CDR1 LGHDT, CDR2 YNNKEL (reference sequence). V gave up 2 bases and J gave up 7 bases; unmatched junction bases: 4. The CDR3 is 15 residues long. The sample originates from a study of T cell responses to AZD1222 COVID-19 vaccine. TCRdb's copy holds only in-frame clones and misses some; the assay was immunoSEQ multiplex PCR. The sample has 95,000 to 150,000 clones; 70% to 90% are singletons. This sample comprised peripheral blood, obtained on day 0 of AZD1222 vaccination. V gene TRBV3-1 (or the pseudogene TRBV3-2) combines with J gene TRBJ1-4; the match to TRBD1 covers 10 bases. This TCR came from an adult in good health. CDR3 sequence: CASSQTGTGVEKLFF. The DNA for the CDR3 is TGTGCCAGCAGCCAAACCGGGACAGGGGTTGAAAAACTGTTTTTT.